Reported below is one T cell receptor (beta chain). This receptor's antigen is unknown. The record has no base qualities; no much larger clone is one base away. This entry comes from a study of cytomegalovirus exposure and HLA in healthy donors (dated by TCRdb to about 2017). Regarding the research as a whole: According to an earlier analysis of a few hundred of the donors, about 180 million T cells yielded over 90 million unique TCR beta sequences and 276 Gb of sequence data. The study aimed to test whether cataloging public T cell receptors could reveal signatures of past pathogen exposure. Among the roughly 410 genotyped donors, approximately 81% belonged to the genetic ancestry cluster associated with self-reported Caucasian donors. Genome-wide SNP genotypes for about three fifths of the roughly 670 donors were used in a later genetic analysis, which treated that subset as a discovery cohort. Alongside the repertoire data, information on donor age, sex, ethnicity and CMV serostatus was compiled. A separate validation cohort of roughly 110 different subjects was used in addition to the 666-subject first cohort. A later analysis re-analyzed previously published TCR beta repertoires from 600 to 850 donors and added high-resolution HLA genotyping to study TCR occurrence patterns. Every repertoire in the discovery cohort had been generated on one and the same sequencing platform. Class I and class II HLA loci were covered by the typing at four-digit resolution. Roughly five DR-DQ haplotypes were handled as single units for association and clustering, since linkage in the cohort was strong. Rather than drawing on any new phenotypic data, the later analysis identified candidate immune exposures from TCR beta sequences and the way those sequences occurred across donors. The T cell repertoires of under 750 subjects were profiled by immunosequencing and related to cytomegalovirus serostatus. An earlier analysis of several hundred of the donors used high-throughput TCR beta sequencing to judge whether each TCR beta V gene segment behaved as functional or pseudogenic. An early release that covered roughly 600 HLA-typed donors contained approximately 300 gigabases of sequencing data and 70 million to 100 million unique TCR sequences. Typing coverage varied by locus: 629-630 donors for A, B, C, DRB1 and DQB1; approximately 560 for DQA1; about 600 for DPA1; about 450 for DPB1. To predict cytomegalovirus infection status, the study combined high-throughput TCR immunosequencing, statistical association of individual TCRs with disease status, and machine learning. Among roughly 400 genotyped donors of the cohort, an average of approximately 200,000 unique TCR beta nucleotide sequences was sequenced per donor, of which roughly 18% were non-productive.

Receptors were amplified or captured by the immunoSEQ multiplex PCR assay. The multiplex PCR relied on a mix of 60 forward primers for TCR Vbeta segments and 13 reverse primers for TCR Jbeta segments. The CDR3 region of rearranged TCR beta genes was amplified from genomic DNA with a multiplex PCR assay. The Illumina HiSeq System was used to sequence the amplified TCR beta libraries as 87-base-pair reads. In the authors' own workflow: Across the 700 or so repertoires, a later analysis counted approximately 83 million unique TCR beta chains, 9.5 million to 12 million of which were shared by at least two donors. Raw reads were error-corrected and collapsed into unique sequences by a nearest-neighbor algorithm in which closely related sequences were merged to remove PCR and sequencing errors. CDR3 sequences were aligned to IMGT reference sequences to assign V, D and J gene segments. For a sequence to be retained, at least a six-nucleotide match to both a V gene segment and a J gene segment was required. A rearrangement was called productive if the CDR3 had no stop codons and remained in frame with V and J, and every other rearrangement was called non-productive. Following IMGT convention, CDR3 was defined as the stretch from the second conserved V-encoded cysteine up to the conserved J-encoded phenylalanine. The earlier analysis of 500 to 750 of the donors excluded any sequence lacking an unambiguous match to a single V gene segment. In an earlier analysis of approximately 500 of the donors, a V segment was called functional when productive rearrangements were above 56.7%, and segregating when the standard deviation between donors exceeded 5%. A statistical classification framework was built for diagnosing cytomegalovirus status from the catalog of TCR beta chain sequences. In a later analysis, V and J genes were assigned by comparing TCR nucleotide sequences against IMGT/GENE-DB human TR gene sequences. The TCRdist pipeline was used in a later analysis to assign CDR3 sequences and most-parsimonious VDJ recombination scenarios. In a later analysis, each TCR beta chain was defined by its CDR3 amino acid sequence together with its V-gene family, and reads lacking a unique V-gene family were excluded. To address suspected cross-contamination and a sequencing artifact, a later analysis removed 592 highly shared, low-generation-probability nucleotide sequences. In a later analysis, a clonal expansion index was calculated for each public chain from normalized within-repertoire ranks of inferred template counts. In a later analysis, generation probabilities were computed using a VDJ recombination model fitted to out-of-frame rearrangements, and the results were checked against IGoR. In a later analysis, hypergeometric tests were used to score TCR-TCR, TCR-HLA and TCR-CMV co-occurrence, with a repertoire-size bias correction applied to TCR pairs. False discovery rates were estimated in a later analysis by permuting HLA or CMV assignments 20 times. In a later analysis, co-occurring TCRs were grouped using DBSCAN, and TCRdist sequence similarity was added for clustering within HLA-allele-positive subsets. For co-occurrence clustering, repertoires with fewer than 30,000 or more than 120,000 public chains were excluded, along with five repertoires with anomalous nucleotide sharing. This immuneACCESS table, as held by TCRdb, lists in-frame sequences with V and J called but not all clones. Of the missing ones, under half trace to an unresolved V gene in checked studies; the others have no known cause. V, J and clone size are those of that table, while D and trimming were read from the DNA. In this sample the table shows around 150,000 clones, 80% of which occur a single time. Clones ranked in the top ten supply 2.2% of the sample.

The CDR3 sequence holds 13 residues, the cysteine and phenylalanine included. The entry retains the CDR3 DNA only, 39 bases that are in frame from base 1. The germline V gene yields MDHEN for CDR1 and SYDVKM for CDR2. The germline V end is reduced by 2 bases and the J end by 8 bases; junction bases left unmatched: 5. The study at large found these results: Because some donors lacked HLA typing at each locus, the association tests relied only on the typed subset. Several of the top co-occurrence clusters appeared to be linked to parvovirus B19, influenza, CMV and Epstein-Barr virus, according to a later analysis. Sequencing depth was assumed to be roughly uniform across donors in the presence/absence analyses, though that assumption may not hold. Assigning TCR associations to individual alleles was difficult when HLA alleles, especially DR and DQ, strongly co-occurred. Broadly in line with IMGT annotations, most TCR beta V segments showed up in productive rearrangements about 90% or about 30% of the time in an earlier analysis of approximately 600 of the donors. According to a later genetic analysis, donors in an Asian-associated ancestry cluster had fewer N-insertions in productive TCRs than the approximately 670-donor mean. A later analysis associated 17,000 or so TCR beta sequences with specific HLA alleles at a false discovery rate of 0.05. Only TCR beta chains were sequenced in this cohort, and the absence of alpha or paired-chain data limited detectable features. Cytomegalovirus status was reported to be diagnosed by the classifier with high specificity and sensitivity in both the original and validation cohorts. Some IMGT-functional V segments, including TRBV6-2 and TRBV6-3, could not be distinguished by the 87-base-pair reads and were therefore excluded. It was suggested by the authors that the approach could potentially be generalized to other disease states and immunological phenotypes. The earlier analysis of almost 600 of the donors excluded some 15 rarely observed V segments, including chromosome 9 orphons, because counts were too low. Compared with equally common non-associated chains, HLA-associated TCR beta chains in a later analysis were more clonally expanded and had lower generation probabilities. Linkage disequilibrium might explain the correlated functional status among segregating V segments, but an unknown experimental factor could not be excluded. Most TCR sequences were seen in very few donors, while some public TCRs were found in many individuals. A further reported finding was that TCR beta sequences accurately predicted the HLA-A and HLA-B alleles for most subjects in the first cohort. In vitro tests confirmed that a few of the cytomegalovirus-associated TCR beta chains recognize cytomegalovirus antigens. The sequencing pipeline was judged likely to have produced a cluster of highly shared sequence variants as a technical artifact. In the study, about 150 TCR beta chains were listed as associated with cytomegalovirus. Most CMV-associated TCR beta chains appeared to be HLA-restricted in a later analysis, and the HLA associations seemed to be driven largely by CMV exposure. Immune exposure information for the cohort was limited to CMV serostatus. V-gene and J-gene trimming of TCR beta chains was associated with a missense DCLRE1C variant in a later genetic analysis, and the association was replicated in an independent cohort. According to a later analysis, TCR association rates differed among HLA loci, with DRB1 alleles showing the most associated TCRs and HLA-C alleles showing the fewest.

The cohort comprised 670 or so healthy bone marrow donors. All cohort members were sampled while nominally healthy, although unrecorded immune exposures were likely present. The donor was CMV seronegative and was included in the group of over 300 seronegative cohort members. Each donor provided a peripheral blood sample, and peripheral blood mononuclear cells were used for TCR beta sequencing. Genomic DNA extraction from the blood cell samples was performed with the Qiagen DNeasy Blood Extraction Kit. The sequenced sample consisted of PBMCs. The receptor was isolated from a man younger than 45 in good health and CMV-seronegative. This chain joins TRBV28 to TRBJ1-2; TRBD1 agrees with 7 junctional bases. The nucleotide sequence reads as follows: TGTGCCAGCAGTTTAGAGGGGGCGTGGGGCTACACCTTC. This sequence encodes CASSLEGAWGYTF.